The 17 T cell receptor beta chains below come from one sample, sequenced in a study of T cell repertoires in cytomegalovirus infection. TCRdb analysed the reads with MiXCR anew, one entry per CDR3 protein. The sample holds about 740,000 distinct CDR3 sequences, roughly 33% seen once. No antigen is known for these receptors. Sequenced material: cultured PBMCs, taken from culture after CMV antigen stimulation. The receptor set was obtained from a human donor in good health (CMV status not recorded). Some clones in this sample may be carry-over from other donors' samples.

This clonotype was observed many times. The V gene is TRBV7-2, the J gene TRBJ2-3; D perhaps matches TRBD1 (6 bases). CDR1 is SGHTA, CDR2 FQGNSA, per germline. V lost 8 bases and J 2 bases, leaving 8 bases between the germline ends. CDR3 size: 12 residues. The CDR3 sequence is CASGQFTDTQYF. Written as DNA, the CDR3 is TGTGCCAGCGGACAGTTCACAGATACGCAGTATTTT.

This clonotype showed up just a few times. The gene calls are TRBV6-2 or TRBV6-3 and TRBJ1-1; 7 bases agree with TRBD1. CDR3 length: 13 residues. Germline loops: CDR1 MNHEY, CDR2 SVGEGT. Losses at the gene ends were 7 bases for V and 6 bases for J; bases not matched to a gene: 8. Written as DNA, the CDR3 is TGTGCCAGCACAATCAGGGGGTTCGCTGAAGCTTTCTTT. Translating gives CASTIRGFAEAFF.

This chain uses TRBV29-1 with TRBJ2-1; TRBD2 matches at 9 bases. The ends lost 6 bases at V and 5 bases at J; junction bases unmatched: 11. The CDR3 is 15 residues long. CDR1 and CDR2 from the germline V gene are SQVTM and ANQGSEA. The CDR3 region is CSVVYGGGVDNEQFF. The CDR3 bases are TGCAGCGTGGTCTACGGCGGGGGGGTGGACAATGAGCAGTTCTTC.

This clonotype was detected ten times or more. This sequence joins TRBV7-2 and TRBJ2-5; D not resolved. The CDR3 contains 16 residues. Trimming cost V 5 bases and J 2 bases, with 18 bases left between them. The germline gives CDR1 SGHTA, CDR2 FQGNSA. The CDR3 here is CASSLNRRLSQETQYF. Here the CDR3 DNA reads TGTGCCAGCAGCCTTAATAGGAGACTTTCGCAAGAGACCCAGTACTTC. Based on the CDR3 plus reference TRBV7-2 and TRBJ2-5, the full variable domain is GAGVSQSPSNKVTEKGKDVELRCDPISGHTALYWYRQSLGQGLEFLIYFQGNSAPDKSGLPSDRFSAERTGGSVSTLTIQRTQQEDSAVYLCASSLNRRLSQETQYFGPGTRLLVL.

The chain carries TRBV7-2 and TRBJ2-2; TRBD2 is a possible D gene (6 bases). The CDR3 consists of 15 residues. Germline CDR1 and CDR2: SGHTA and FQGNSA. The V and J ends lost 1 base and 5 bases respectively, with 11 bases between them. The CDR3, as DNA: TGTGCCAGCAGCTTAGTGGTAGGGACTACCGGGGAGCTGTTTTTT. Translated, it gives CASSLVVGTTGELFF. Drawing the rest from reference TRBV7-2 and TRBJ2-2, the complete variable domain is GAGVSQSPSNKVTEKGKDVELRCDPISGHTALYWYRQSLGQGLEFLIYFQGNSAPDKSGLPSDRFSAERTGGSVSTLTIQRTQQEDSAVYLCASSLVVGTTGELFFGEGSRLTVL.

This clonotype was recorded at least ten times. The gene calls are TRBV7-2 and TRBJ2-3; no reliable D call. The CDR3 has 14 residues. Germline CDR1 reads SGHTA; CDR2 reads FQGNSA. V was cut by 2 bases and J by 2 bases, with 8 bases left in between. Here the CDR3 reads CASSLLRTTDTQYF. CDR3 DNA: TGTGCCAGCAGCTTATTGAGGACCACAGATACGCAGTATTTT.

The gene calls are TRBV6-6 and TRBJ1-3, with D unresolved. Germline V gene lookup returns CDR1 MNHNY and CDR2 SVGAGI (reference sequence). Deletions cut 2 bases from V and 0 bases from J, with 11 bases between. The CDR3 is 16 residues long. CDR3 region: CASSYRAPSSGNTIYF. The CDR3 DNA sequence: TGTGCCAGCAGTTACAGGGCTCCGAGCTCTGGAAACACCATATATTTT.

CDR3 protein: CSAARIGGYNSPLHF. The CDR3 DNA reads as TGCAGTGCTGCCCGTATAGGGGGTTATAATTCACCCCTCCACTTT. The chain combines TRBV20-1 with TRBJ1-6; TRBD1 might be the D (6 bases). The CDR3 spans 15 residues. Germline V lookup: CDR1 DFQATT, CDR2 SNEGSKA (reference sequence). V gave up 5 bases and J gave up 4 bases, with 15 bases separating them.

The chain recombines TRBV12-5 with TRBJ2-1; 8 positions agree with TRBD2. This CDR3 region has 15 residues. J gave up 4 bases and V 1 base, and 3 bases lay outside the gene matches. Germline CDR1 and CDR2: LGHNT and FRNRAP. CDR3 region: CASGLGLAYYNEQFF. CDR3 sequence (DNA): TGTGCTAGTGGTTTGGGACTAGCGTATTACAATGAGCAGTTCTTC.

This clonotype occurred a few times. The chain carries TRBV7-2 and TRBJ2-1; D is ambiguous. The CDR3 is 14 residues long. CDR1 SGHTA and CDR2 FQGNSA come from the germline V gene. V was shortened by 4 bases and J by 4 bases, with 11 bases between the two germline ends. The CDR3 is CASSSMTLYNEQFF. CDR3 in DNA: TGTGCCAGCAGCTCCATGACCCTTTACAATGAGCAGTTCTTC.

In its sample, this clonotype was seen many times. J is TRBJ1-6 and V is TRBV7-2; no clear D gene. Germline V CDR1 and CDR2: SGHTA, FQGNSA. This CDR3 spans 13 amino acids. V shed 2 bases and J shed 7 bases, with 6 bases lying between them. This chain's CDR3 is CASSLSVNSPLHF. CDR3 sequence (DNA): TGTGCCAGCAGCTTAAGTGTAAATTCACCCCTCCACTTT.

The CDR3 coding sequence is TGCAGTGCTAGCCAGGCGCAAGAGACCCAGTACTTC. This codes for CSASQAQETQYF. This sequence joins TRBV20-1 and TRBJ2-5; D not resolved. This CDR3 spans 12 amino acids. Deletions cut 3 bases from V and 2 bases from J, with 7 bases between. The V gene's germline CDR1 is DFQATT and CDR2 SNEGSKA (reference sequence).

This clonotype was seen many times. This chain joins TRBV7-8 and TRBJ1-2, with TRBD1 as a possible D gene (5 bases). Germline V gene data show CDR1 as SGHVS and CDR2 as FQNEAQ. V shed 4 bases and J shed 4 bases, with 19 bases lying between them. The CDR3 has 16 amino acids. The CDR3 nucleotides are TGTGCCAGCAGCTCCGGGACTCTAGGCGTGGTCTATGGCTACACCTTC. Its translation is CASSSGTLGVVYGYTF.

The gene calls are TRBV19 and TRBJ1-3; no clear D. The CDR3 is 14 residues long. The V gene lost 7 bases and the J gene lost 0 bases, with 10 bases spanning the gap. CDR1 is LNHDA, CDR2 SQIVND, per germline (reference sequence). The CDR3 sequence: CASTGGLSGNTIYF. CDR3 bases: TGTGCCAGTACCGGAGGCCTCTCTGGAAACACCATATATTTT.

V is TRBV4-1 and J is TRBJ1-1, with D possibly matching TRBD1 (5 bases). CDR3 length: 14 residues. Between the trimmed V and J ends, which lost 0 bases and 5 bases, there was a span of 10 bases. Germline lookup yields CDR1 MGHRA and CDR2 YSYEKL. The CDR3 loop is CASSQDTGGTEAFF. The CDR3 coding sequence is TGCGCCAGCAGCCAAGATACGGGGGGGACTGAAGCTTTCTTT.

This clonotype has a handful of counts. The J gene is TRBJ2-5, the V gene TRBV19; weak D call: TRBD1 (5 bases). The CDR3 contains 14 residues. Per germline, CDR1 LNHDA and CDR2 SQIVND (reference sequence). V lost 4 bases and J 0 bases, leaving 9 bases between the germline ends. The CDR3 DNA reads TGTGCCAGTAGTAGACAGCCGAACCAAGAGACCCAGTACTTC. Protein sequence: CASSRQPNQETQYF. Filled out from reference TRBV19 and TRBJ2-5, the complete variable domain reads DGGITQSPKYLFRKEGQNVTLSCEQNLNHDAMYWYRQDPGQGLRLIYYSQIVNDFQKGDIAEGYSVSREKKESFPLTVTSAQKNPTAFYLCASSRQPNQETQYFGPGTRLLVL.

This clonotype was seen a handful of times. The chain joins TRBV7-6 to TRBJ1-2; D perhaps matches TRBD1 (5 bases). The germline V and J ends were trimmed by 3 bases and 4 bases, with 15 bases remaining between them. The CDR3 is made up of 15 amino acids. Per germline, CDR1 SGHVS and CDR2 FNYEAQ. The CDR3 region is CASSFKQGAFYGYTF. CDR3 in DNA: TGTGCCAGCAGCTTCAAGCAGGGAGCCTTCTATGGCTACACCTTC.